Here is one T cell receptor beta chain with its context. Antigen: not known. TCRdb's copy holds only in-frame clones and misses some; the assay was immunoSEQ multiplex PCR. Among 42,000 or so clones listed, roughly 86% were seen once. The V and J ends lost 5 bases and 2 bases respectively, with 13 bases between them. Per germline, CDR1 SNHLY and CDR2 FYNNEI. The CDR3 totals 15 residues. This record comes from a study of PD-L1 blockade in urothelial cancer. Study background: About 90% of the 29 patients were men with bladder-origin urothelial cancer. Blood analysis took place 3 weeks (second dose) and 6 weeks after treatment start. Regarding the study as a whole: Durable-benefit patients had greater expansion of tumor-associated blood clones at 3 weeks.

Indicated time point: peripheral blood 6 weeks after treatment start. This chain joins TRBV2 and TRBJ2-1; D may be TRBD1 (6 bases). The receptor was derived from a man aged 55 to 70 with urothelial cancer. The sequenced sample was PBMCs, obtained around atezolizumab (anti-PD-L1) treatment. This chain's CDR3 is CASSISRGTYNEQFF. The DNA for the CDR3 is TGTGCCAGCAGTATTAGCAGGGGTACCTACAATGAGCAGTTCTTC.